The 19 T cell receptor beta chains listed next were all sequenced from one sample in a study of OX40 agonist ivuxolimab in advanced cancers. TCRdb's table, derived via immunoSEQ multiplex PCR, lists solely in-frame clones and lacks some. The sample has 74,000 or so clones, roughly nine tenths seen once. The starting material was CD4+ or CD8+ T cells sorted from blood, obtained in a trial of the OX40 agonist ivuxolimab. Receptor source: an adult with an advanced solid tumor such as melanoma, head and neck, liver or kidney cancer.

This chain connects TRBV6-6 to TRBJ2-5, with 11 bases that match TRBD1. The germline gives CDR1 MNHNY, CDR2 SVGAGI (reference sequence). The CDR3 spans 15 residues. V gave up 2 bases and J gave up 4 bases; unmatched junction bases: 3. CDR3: CASSYPGTGGETQYF. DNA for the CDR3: TGTGCCAGCAGTTACCCGGGGACAGGGGGAGAGACCCAGTACTTC.

This chain's CDR3 is CASSPPSEETQYF. CDR3 sequence (DNA): TGTGCCAGCTCACCCCCTAGCGAAGAGACCCAGTACTTC. This chain links TRBV18 with TRBJ2-5; TRBD2 is a possible D gene (6 bases). Germline assignment: CDR1 KGHSH and CDR2 LQKENI. The CDR3 extends over 13 amino acids. Trimming stripped 3 bases from V and 3 bases from J, with 8 bases between.

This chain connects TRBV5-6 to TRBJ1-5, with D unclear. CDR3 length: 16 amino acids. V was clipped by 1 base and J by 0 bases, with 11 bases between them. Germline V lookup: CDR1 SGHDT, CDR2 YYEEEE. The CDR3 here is CASSLSQAYSNQPQHF. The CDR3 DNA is TGTGCCAGCAGCTTGTCCCAGGCATATAGCAATCAGCCCCAGCATTTT.

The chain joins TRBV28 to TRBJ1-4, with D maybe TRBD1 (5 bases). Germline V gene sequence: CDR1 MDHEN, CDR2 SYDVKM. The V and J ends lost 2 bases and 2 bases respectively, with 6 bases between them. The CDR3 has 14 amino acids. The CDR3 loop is CASSLRQTNEKLFF. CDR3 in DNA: TGTGCCAGCAGTTTAAGACAGACTAATGAAAAACTGTTTTTT.

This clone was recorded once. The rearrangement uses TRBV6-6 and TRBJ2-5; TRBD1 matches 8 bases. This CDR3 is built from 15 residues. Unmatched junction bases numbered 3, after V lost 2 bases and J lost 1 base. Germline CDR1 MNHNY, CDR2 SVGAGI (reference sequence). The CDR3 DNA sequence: TGTGCCAGCAGTTACGGTACAGGGGGCCAAGAGACCCAGTACTTC. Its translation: CASSYGTGGQETQYF.

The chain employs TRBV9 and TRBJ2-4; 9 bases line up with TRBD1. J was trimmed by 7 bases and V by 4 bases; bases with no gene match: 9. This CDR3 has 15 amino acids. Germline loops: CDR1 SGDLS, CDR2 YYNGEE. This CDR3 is CASSFTGGGGNIQYF. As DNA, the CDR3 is TGTGCCAGCAGCTTTACAGGGGGCGGAGGGAACATTCAGTACTTC.

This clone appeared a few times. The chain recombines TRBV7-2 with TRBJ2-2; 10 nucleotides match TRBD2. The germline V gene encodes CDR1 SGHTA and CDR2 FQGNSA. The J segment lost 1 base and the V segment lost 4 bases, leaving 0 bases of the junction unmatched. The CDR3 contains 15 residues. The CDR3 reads CASSWTSGNTGELFF. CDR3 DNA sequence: TGTGCCAGCAGCTGGACTAGCGGGAACACCGGGGAGCTGTTTTTT.

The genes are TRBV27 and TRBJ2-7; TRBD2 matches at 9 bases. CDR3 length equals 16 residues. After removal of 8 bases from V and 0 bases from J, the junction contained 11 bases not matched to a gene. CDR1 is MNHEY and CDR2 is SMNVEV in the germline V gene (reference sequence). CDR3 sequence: CASSSSSGAISYEQYF. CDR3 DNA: TGTGCCAGCTCATCATCTAGCGGGGCGATCTCCTACGAGCAGTACTTC.

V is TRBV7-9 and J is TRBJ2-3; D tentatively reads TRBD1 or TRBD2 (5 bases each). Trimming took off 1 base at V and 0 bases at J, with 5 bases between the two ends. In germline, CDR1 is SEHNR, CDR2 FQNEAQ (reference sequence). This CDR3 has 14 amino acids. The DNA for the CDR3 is TGTGCCAGCAGCTTAGGGGACAGCACAGATACGCAGTATTTT. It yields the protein CASSLGDSTDTQYF.

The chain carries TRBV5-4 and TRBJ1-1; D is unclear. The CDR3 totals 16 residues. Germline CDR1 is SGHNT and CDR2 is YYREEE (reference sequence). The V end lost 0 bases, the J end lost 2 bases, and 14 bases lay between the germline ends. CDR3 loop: CASSLEKSGANTEAFF. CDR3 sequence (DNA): TGTGCCAGCAGCTTGGAAAAAAGCGGCGCAAACACTGAAGCTTTCTTT.

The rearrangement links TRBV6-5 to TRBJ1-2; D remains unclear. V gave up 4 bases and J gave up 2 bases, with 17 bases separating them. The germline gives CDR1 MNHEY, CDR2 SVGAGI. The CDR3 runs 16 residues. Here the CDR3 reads CASSSLVGGKNYGYTF. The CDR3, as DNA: TGTGCCAGCAGTTCCCTGGTAGGAGGGAAAAACTATGGCTACACCTTC.

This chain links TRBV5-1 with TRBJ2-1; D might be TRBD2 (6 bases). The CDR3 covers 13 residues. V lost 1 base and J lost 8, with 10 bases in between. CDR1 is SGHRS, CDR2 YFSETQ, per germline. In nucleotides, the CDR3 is TGCGCCAGCAGCTTGAGGCGGGACCATGAGCAGTTCTTC. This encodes CASSLRRDHEQFF.

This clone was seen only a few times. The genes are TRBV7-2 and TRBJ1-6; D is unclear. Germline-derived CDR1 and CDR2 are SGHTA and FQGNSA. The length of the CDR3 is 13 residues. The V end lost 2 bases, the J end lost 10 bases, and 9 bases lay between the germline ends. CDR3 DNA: TGTGCCAGCAGCTTAAATCGAGGCTCACCCCTCCACTTT. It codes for CASSLNRGSPLHF.

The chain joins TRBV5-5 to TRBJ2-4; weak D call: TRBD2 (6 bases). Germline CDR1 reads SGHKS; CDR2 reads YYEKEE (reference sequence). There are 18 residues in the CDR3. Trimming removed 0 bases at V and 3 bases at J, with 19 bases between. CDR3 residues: CASSLVLTGVGVKNIQYF. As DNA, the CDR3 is TGTGCCAGCAGCTTGGTTCTGACGGGAGTGGGGGTCAAAAACATTCAGTACTTC.

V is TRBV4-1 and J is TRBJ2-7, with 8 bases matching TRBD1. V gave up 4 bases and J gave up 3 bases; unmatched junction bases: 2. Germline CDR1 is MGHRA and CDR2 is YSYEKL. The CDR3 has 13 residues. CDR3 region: CASSRGQGYEQYF. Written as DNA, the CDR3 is TGCGCCAGCAGCCGCGGACAGGGCTACGAGCAGTACTTC.

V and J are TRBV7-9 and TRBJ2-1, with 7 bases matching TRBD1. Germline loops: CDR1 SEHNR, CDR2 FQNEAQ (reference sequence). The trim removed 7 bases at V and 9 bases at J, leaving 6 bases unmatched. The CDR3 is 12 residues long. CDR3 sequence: CASNYDRAEQFF. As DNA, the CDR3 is TGTGCCAGCAACTACGACAGGGCTGAGCAGTTCTTC.

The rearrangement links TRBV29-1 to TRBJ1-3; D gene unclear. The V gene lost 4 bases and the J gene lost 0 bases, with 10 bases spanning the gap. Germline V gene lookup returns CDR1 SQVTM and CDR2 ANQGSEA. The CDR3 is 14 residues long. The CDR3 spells CSVGDSISGNTIYF. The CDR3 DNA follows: TGCAGCGTTGGAGACTCAATCTCTGGAAACACCATATATTTT.

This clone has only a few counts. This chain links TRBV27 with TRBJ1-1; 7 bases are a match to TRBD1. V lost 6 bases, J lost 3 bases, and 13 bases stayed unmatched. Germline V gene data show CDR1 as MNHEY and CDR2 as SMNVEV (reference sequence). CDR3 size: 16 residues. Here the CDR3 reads CASRPFYRGSHTEAFF. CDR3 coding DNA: TGTGCCAGCAGACCCTTTTACAGGGGAAGTCACACTGAAGCTTTCTTT.

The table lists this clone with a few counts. The CDR3 is CASSLLGQETQYF. CDR3 nucleotides: TGTGCCAGCAGCTTACTAGGGCAAGAGACCCAGTACTTC. V usage is TRBV11-2 and J usage is TRBJ2-5; the D is unclear. V lost 2 bases to trimming and J lost 2 bases, with 6 bases between them. The CDR3 totals 13 residues. Germline V lookup: CDR1 SGHAT, CDR2 FQNNGV.